This section outlines one T cell receptor (beta chain) sequence together with its context. Its antigen is still unknown. The data derive from a study of cytomegalovirus exposure and HLA in healthy donors. Study-wide background: Samples from HLA-typed donors yielded about 85 million unique TCRs in an early data release. General study findings and limits: Later, an analysis found that common viral pathogens appeared to be linked with several of the most significant clusters. Most observed TCR sequences were rare, whereas some public TCRs were detected in many donors.

The V gene's germline CDR1 is MNHEY and CDR2 SVGAGI. V was trimmed by 6 bases and J by 3 bases, leaving 8 bases between them. The CDR3 is made up of 13 amino acids. Both 60 Vbeta primers and 13 Jbeta primers went into the PCR. Assay used: immunoSEQ multiplex PCR; TCRdb lists only in-frame clones, some missing. Of around 160,000 clones detected, 70% to 80% appear once; the ten largest clones hold approximately 1%. Sequenced input: PBMCs. This chain links TRBV6-5 with TRBJ2-2; D is uncertain. This clonotype was obtained from a woman in her thirties or forties in good health and CMV-seronegative. Here the CDR3 reads CASSPTYTGELFF. The CDR3 coding sequence is TGTGCCAGCAGCCCCACTTACACCGGGGAGCTGTTTTTT.